The 26 T cell receptor beta chains presented below share a single source sample, sequenced in a study of brain T cells in children with intractable seizures. Data came from immunoSEQ multiplex PCR; TCRdb stores just in-frame clones and leaves some out. The sample yields about 120,000 clones, roughly 94% seen once. The material sequenced was peripheral blood, taken at surgery. Receptor source: a boy under two years old with hemimegalencephaly and intractable seizures.

The J gene is TRBJ2-7, the V gene TRBV6-2 or TRBV6-3; 11 bases fit TRBD2. The J segment lost 6 bases and the V segment lost 6 bases, leaving 4 bases of the junction unmatched. The CDR3 has 13 residues. Germline CDR1 MNHEY, CDR2 SVGEGT. The CDR3 region has the DNA TGTGCCAGCAGCCCTAGCGGGGGGTCCGAGCAGTACTTC. Amino acids: CASSPSGGSEQYF.

The gene calls are TRBV10-3 and TRBJ1-5, with 7 bases that match TRBD1. The CDR3 totals 14 residues. With V trimmed by 5 bases and J by 1 base, 2 bases remained unmatched. Germline CDR1 and CDR2: ENHRY and SYGVKD. DNA of the CDR3: TGTGCCATCAGTCTGGGACAGAGCAATCAGCCCCAGCATTTT. It translates to CAISLGQSNQPQHF.

On this clone: This specimen includes other DNA sequences encoding the same CDR3. J is TRBJ1-4 and V is TRBV18, with D unresolved. The CDR3 runs 13 residues. V lost 0 bases and J 8 bases, leaving 7 bases between the germline ends. Per germline, CDR1 KGHSH and CDR2 LQKENI. The CDR3 sequence: CASSPPGTEKLFF. The CDR3 DNA reads TGTGCCAGCTCACCACCGGGTACCGAAAAACTGTTTTTT.

J is TRBJ2-2 and V is TRBV3-1 (or the pseudogene TRBV3-2); maybe TRBD2 (6 bases). This CDR3 comprises 17 residues. Germline CDR1 reads LGHDT; CDR2 reads YNNKEL (reference sequence). The V and J ends lost 3 bases and 0 bases respectively, with 14 bases between them. DNA of the CDR3: TGTGCCAGCAGCCAGAAACTCGGGAGCGCGAACACCGGGGAGCTGTTTTTT. Protein sequence: CASSQKLGSANTGELFF.

The J gene is TRBJ2-5, the V gene TRBV18; 7 bases map to TRBD2. Per the germline V gene, CDR1 is KGHSH and CDR2 is LQKENI. Losses at the gene ends were 1 base for V and 4 bases for J; bases not matched to a gene: 9. This CDR3 spans 16 amino acids. The CDR3 DNA reads as TGTGCCAGCTCACCACTATCTCTAGCGGTGGGAGAGACCCAGTACTTC. Protein product: CASSPLSLAVGETQYF.

The rearrangement links TRBV2 to TRBJ1-5; 7 nucleotides align to TRBD1. The V gene end was trimmed by 7 bases and the J gene end by 0 bases; junction bases not matched to a gene: 12. The CDR3 has 17 amino acids. Germline V gene data show CDR1 as SNHLY and CDR2 as FYNNEI. The CDR3: CASTLLQGEDSNQPQHF. CDR3 coding DNA: TGTGCCAGCACCCTTCTTCAGGGGGAGGATAGCAATCAGCCCCAGCATTTT.

CDR3 nucleotides: TGCGCCAGCAGCCAAGATAGGTCAGCCTATGAGGGATATGGCTACACCTTC. It is translated as CASSQDRSAYEGYGYTF. The chain recombines TRBV4-1 with TRBJ1-2; D gene ambiguous. Germline V gene sequence: CDR1 MGHRA, CDR2 YSYEKL. The CDR3 is 17 residues long. The V gene lost 0 bases and the J gene lost 5 bases, with 19 bases spanning the gap.

The chain links TRBV6-5 to TRBJ1-1; maybe TRBD1 (6 bases). V gave up 11 bases and J gave up 7 bases, with 20 bases separating them. CDR3 length equals 13 residues. The V gene's germline CDR1 is MNHEY and CDR2 SVGAGI. CDR3 bases: TGTGCCTTTTTGGGGGGCGGGGTGGGTGAAGCTTTCTTT. It specifies CAFLGGGVGEAFF.

In nucleotides, the CDR3 is TGTGCCAGCAGCCCCGGACTAGCGGGAGGGCCAGGAGATACGCAGTATTTT. Translation: CASSPGLAGGPGDTQYF. V and J are TRBV11-2 and TRBJ2-3; 15 bases are a match to TRBD2. With 5 bases clipped from V and 5 bases from J, the junction kept 8 bases outside the gene matches. The CDR3 spans 17 residues. From germline, CDR1 is SGHAT and CDR2 FQNNGV. The full variable domain, completed using reference TRBV11-2 and TRBJ2-3, is EAGVAQSPRYKIIEKRQSVAFWCNPISGHATLYWYQQILGQGPKLLIQFQNNGVVDDSQLPKDRFSAERLKGVDSTLKIQPAKLEDSAVYLCASSPGLAGGPGDTQYFGPGTRLTVL.

The chain is built from TRBV4-3 and TRBJ2-1; the D is unclear. V lost 2 bases and J lost 0, with 8 bases in between. Germline CDR1 and CDR2: LGHNA and YSLEER. The CDR3 is 15 amino acids. The CDR3 nucleotides are TGCGCCAGCAGCCAATCTACTCACTCCTACAATGAGCAGTTCTTC. Amino acids: CASSQSTHSYNEQFF.

DNA for the CDR3: TGTGCCAGCAGCTTAGTCGAAGTTCGGATAGGGACTGCAGATACGCAGTATTTT. Translating gives CASSLVEVRIGTADTQYF. The chain joins TRBV7-2 to TRBJ2-3, with D possibly TRBD2 on 6 matching bases. The CDR3 is 18 residues long. Germline V CDR1 and CDR2: SGHTA, FQGNSA. Trimming took off 1 base at V and 4 bases at J, with 21 bases between the two ends.

The chain uses TRBV28 and TRBJ2-1, with TRBD2 as a possible D gene (5 bases). With 2 bases removed from V and 0 bases from J, the gap between germline ends came to 8 bases. The CDR3 length is 15 residues. From germline, CDR1 is MDHEN and CDR2 SYDVKM. CDR3 amino acids: CASSLAGPSYNEQFF. The CDR3 coding sequence is TGTGCCAGCAGTTTAGCGGGCCCCTCCTACAATGAGCAGTTCTTC. Filled out from reference TRBV28 and TRBJ2-1, the complete variable domain reads DVKVTQSSRYLVKRTGEKVFLECVQDMDHENMFWYRQDPGLGLRLIYFSYDVKMKEKGDIPEGYSVSREKKERFSLILESASTNQTSMYLCASSLAGPSYNEQFFGPGTRLTVL.

CDR3 sequence: CASSVEGIPKETQYF. The CDR3, as DNA: TGTGCCAGCAGCGTAGAAGGGATCCCAAAAGAGACCCAGTACTTC. The chain joins TRBV9 to TRBJ2-5; D unclear. Germline V CDR1 and CDR2: SGDLS, YYNGEE. The CDR3 length is 15 residues. V lost 0 bases to trimming and J lost 3 bases, with 12 bases between them.

The V and J genes are TRBV28 and TRBJ1-5, with D possibly matching TRBD1 (5 bases). This CDR3 is 14 amino acids long. Germline V gene lookup returns CDR1 MDHEN and CDR2 SYDVKM. Trimming removed 3 bases at V and 7 bases at J, with 13 bases between. CDR3 region: CASSFIQGGQPQHF. The DNA of the CDR3 is TGTGCCAGCAGTTTTATTCAGGGTGGACAGCCCCAGCATTTT.

The genes are TRBV10-3 and TRBJ2-5; possible D gene TRBD2, 6 bases. Trimming cost V 0 bases and J 2 bases, with 7 bases left between them. This CDR3 has 14 amino acids. CDR1 and CDR2 from the germline V gene are ENHRY and SYGVKD. Here the CDR3 reads CAISESGTQETQYF. As DNA, the CDR3 is TGTGCCATCAGTGAGTCTGGGACTCAAGAGACCCAGTACTTC.

V is TRBV9 and J is TRBJ2-1; D possibly matches TRBD1 or TRBD2 (5 bases each). Per the germline V gene, CDR1 is SGDLS and CDR2 is YYNGEE. CDR3 length: 16 residues. V lost 4 bases to trimming and J lost 7 bases, with 21 bases between them. CDR3 coding DNA: TGTGCCAGCAGCCGCCTTATGGGGGACGGGGCAAATGAGCAGTTCTTC. It codes for CASSRLMGDGANEQFF.

The chain combines TRBV4-2 with TRBJ2-5; 12 bases are a match to TRBD2. After removal of 4 bases from V and 1 base from J, the junction contained 19 bases not matched to a gene. The length of the CDR3 is 21 residues. Germline CDR1 and CDR2: LGHNA and YNFKEQ. CDR3 amino acids: CASSPQRLAGGKSTGQETQYF. The DNA of the CDR3 is TGTGCCAGCAGCCCTCAACGGCTAGCGGGAGGGAAAAGCACCGGCCAAGAGACCCAGTACTTC.

The gene calls are TRBV6-5 and TRBJ1-3, with 7 bases aligning to TRBD1. The trim removed 2 bases at V and 2 bases at J, leaving 0 bases unmatched. Germline V gives CDR1 MNHEY, CDR2 SVGAGI. The CDR3 length is 14 residues. The CDR3 reads CASSYDRAGNTIYF. The CDR3 DNA is TGTGCCAGCAGTTACGACAGGGCTGGAAACACCATATATTTT.

CDR3 loop: CASSYDPGTQYF. The CDR3 nucleotides read TGTGCCAGCAGTTATGACCCGGGGACCCAGTACTTC. The chain joins TRBV2 to TRBJ2-5, with D unresolved. V was cut by 5 bases and J by 7 bases, with 11 bases left in between. The CDR3 is 12 amino acids. Germline assignment: CDR1 SNHLY and CDR2 FYNNEI.

About this clone itself: This CDR3 is also generated by other DNA sequences in the sample. The V gene is TRBV5-1, the J gene TRBJ2-7; 8 bases match TRBD2. Looked up from germline, CDR1 is SGHRS and CDR2 is YFSETQ. V lost 4 bases, J lost 1 base, and 1 base stayed unmatched. The CDR3 has 13 residues. DNA of the CDR3: TGCGCCAGCAGCCCTAGCGGGTCCTACGAGCAGTACTTC. Residues: CASSPSGSYEQYF.

The V gene is TRBV4-3, the J gene TRBJ2-6; D is unresolved. Germline V gives CDR1 LGHNA, CDR2 YSLEER. The CDR3 consists of 14 residues. Trimming took off 2 bases at V and 3 bases at J, with 5 bases between the two ends. CDR3 region: CASSQLGGANVLTF. CDR3 in DNA: TGCGCCAGCAGCCAATTGGGTGGGGCCAACGTCCTGACTTTC.

In the case of this clone: The junction and the germline gene differ at one end; a read error may be behind it. J is TRBJ2-5 and V is TRBV5-1; TRBD2 agrees at 8 bases. The germline CDR1 and CDR2 sequences are SGHRS and YFSETQ. This CDR3 region has 16 residues. The CDR3 nucleotides read TGCGCCAGCGGCACGTCCGGGACTAGAAACCAAGAGTCCCAGTACTTC. Amino acid sequence: CASGTSGTRNQESQYF. Full variable domain (outside the CDR3, taken from reference TRBV5-1 and TRBJ2-5): KAGVTQTPRYLIKTRGQQVTLSCSPISGHRSVSWYQQTPGQGLQFLFEYFSETQRNKGNFPGRFSGRQFSNSRSEMNVSTLELGDSALYLCASGTSGTRNQESQYFGPGTRLLVL.

V gene TRBV7-3 combines with J gene TRBJ2-1; perhaps TRBD2 as D (6 bases). This CDR3 comprises 14 residues. V was cut by 5 bases and J by 4 bases, with 12 bases left in between. Germline V gene data show CDR1 as SGHTA and CDR2 as FQGTGA. CDR3 sequence (DNA): TGTGCCAGCAGCCAAACCGGGACTTACAATGAGCAGTTCTTC. Amino acid sequence: CASSQTGTYNEQFF.

This chain connects TRBV4-3 to TRBJ2-5; D remains ambiguous. The CDR3 runs to 13 residues. CDR1 and CDR2 from the germline V gene are LGHNA and YSLEER. V lost 3 bases, J lost 2 bases, and 7 bases lay in between. The CDR3 spells CASSQRPQETQYF. CDR3 nucleotide sequence: TGCGCCAGCAGCCAGCGCCCTCAAGAGACCCAGTACTTC.

J is TRBJ2-7 and V is TRBV20-1; D is uncertain. The V end lost 2 bases, the J end lost 3 bases, and 5 bases lay between the germline ends. The germline gives CDR1 DFQATT, CDR2 SNEGSKA (reference sequence). The CDR3 totals 11 residues. The CDR3 DNA sequence: TGCAGTGCTAGAATGGGCTACGAGCAGTACTTC. Its translation is CSARMGYEQYF.

This sequence joins TRBV11-3 and TRBJ2-7; D gene ambiguous. Germline V gene lookup returns CDR1 SGHNT and CDR2 YENEEA. There are 15 residues in the CDR3. Trimming shortened V by 3 bases and J by 6 bases, and 18 bases separated the two germline ends. DNA of the CDR3: TGTGCCAGCAGCTTCCGTAAGGCGGCAATGGGCGAGCAGTACTTC. This codes for CASSFRKAAMGEQYF.